A selection of T cell receptor beta chains follows, all from one sample in a study of cytomegalovirus exposure and HLA in healthy donors. The repertoire was sequenced with immunoSEQ multiplex PCR; TCRdb's copy has only in-frame clones and lacks some. This sample has under 400,000 clones, with 70% to 90% found just once. Sequenced input: PBMCs. These receptors were taken from a man between 25 and 39 years old in good health and CMV-seronegative. Each CDR3 is given with its conserved first and last residue. The D gene is left open where the match is weak. Some rows have no size entry. The others give once, few or many, or a class for an expanded clone.

CDR3nt,CDR3aa,d_gene,j_gene,abundance,v_gene
TGTGCCAGCAGCTTAGTCGAGGTGAACACTGAAGCTTTCTTT,CASSLVEVNTEAFF,.,TRBJ1-1,.,TRBV7-6
TGTGCCAGCAGCCCAGGACAGGGGTACGGCTACACCTTC,CASSPGQGYGYTF,TRBD1,TRBJ1-2,.,TRBV7-8
TGTGCCATCCTACCCGAGACAGGGGGGATCAACACTGAAGCTTTCTTT,CAILPETGGINTEAFF,TRBD1,TRBJ1-1,.,TRBV2
TGTGCCAGCAGATCTGTGCAAGGGGGCTATGGCTACACCTTC,CASRSVQGGYGYTF,.,TRBJ1-2,.,TRBV13
TGTGCCAGCAGTTACTTTGAGGGGGCGCCGCAGTACTTC,CASSYFEGAPQYF,TRBD1,TRBJ2-7,once,TRBV6-5
TGTGCCACCCACAGCCATCCTAATGAGCAGTTCTTC,CATHSHPNEQFF,.,TRBJ2-1,.,TRBV19
TGTGCCAGCAGCTTACAACAGGTCCCCTACAATGAGCAGTTCTTC,CASSLQQVPYNEQFF,.,TRBJ2-1,.,TRBV7-7
TGTGCCAGCAGTGAAAACGACAGGATAAGCTCCTACGAGCAGTACTTC,CASSENDRISSYEQYF,.,TRBJ2-7,.,TRBV2
TGTGCCACCAGCGGGGGACTAGCGGGGGGGCCGTCGGTAGAGACCCAGTACTTC,CATSGGLAGGPSVETQYF,TRBD2,TRBJ2-5,.,TRBV15
TGTGCCAGCAGTTACTCTACAGGGGGCAGGGACGAGCAGTACTTC,CASSYSTGGRDEQYF,TRBD1,TRBJ2-7,.,TRBV6-5
TGTGCCAGCAGGGGACAGGGCGGGCCCCAGCATTTT,CASRGQGGPQHF,TRBD1,TRBJ1-5,once,TRBV6-5
TGTGCCACCTCCGGGAGGGGGGGAAAAGATCAGCCCCAGCATTTT,CATSGRGGKDQPQHF,.,TRBJ1-5,.,TRBV6-6
TGTGCCAGCAGCTACGACAGGGGGGTTGCCACTGAAGCTTTCTTT,CASSYDRGVATEAFF,TRBD1,TRBJ1-1,.,TRBV7-2
TGTGCCAGCAGCGCCGGTGCTAGCGGGTCCTACAATGAGCAGTTCTTC,CASSAGASGSYNEQFF,TRBD2,TRBJ2-1,.,TRBV7-6
TGTGCTAGTGGTTCTGGACAGCCCAACACTGAAGCTTTCTTT,CASGSGQPNTEAFF,.,TRBJ1-1,.,TRBV12-5
TGCAGCGTTGAAGTGGCAGGCAAGAATGGCTACACCTTC,CSVEVAGKNGYTF,.,TRBJ1-2,.,TRBV29-1
TGCGCCAGCAGTGAGTCGACGGGCGCAAAAGGACATCTTAATCCCCTTTCCTACGAGCAGTACTTC,CASSESTGAKGHLNPLSYEQYF,.,TRBJ2-7,.,TRBV10-1
TGCGCCAGCAGCTACGGACAGGGGTCCTACAATGAGCAGTTCTTC,CASSYGQGSYNEQFF,TRBD1,TRBJ2-1,.,TRBV5-1
TGCGCCAGCAGCTTGGGTAATAGGGGCAGGGAAAACACTGAAGCTTTCTTT,CASSLGNRGRENTEAFF,.,TRBJ1-1,.,TRBV5-1
TGTGCCAGCAAGGGGCCTGAGAACTATGGCTACACCTTC,CASKGPENYGYTF,.,TRBJ1-2,.,TRBV9
TGCAGTGCATACACAGGGGGCCAGCAGTACTTC,CSAYTGGQQYF,TRBD1,TRBJ2-7,.,TRBV20-1
TGTGCCAGCAGCCCCGGTGGGGGGGTCTCTGGGGCCAACGTCCTGACTTTC,CASSPGGGVSGANVLTF,TRBD2,TRBJ2-6,.,TRBV27
TGTGCTAGTGGTTTGCCTTCCGGACAGGGTTACGAGCAGTTCTTC,CASGLPSGQGYEQFF,TRBD1,TRBJ2-1,.,TRBV12-5
TGTGCCAGCAGCATTCTCGGGGGGCCGGGGACCGGGGAGCTGTTTTTT,CASSILGGPGTGELFF,.,TRBJ2-2,once,TRBV7-9
TGTGCCAGCAGGAGGGACAGTTACAATGAGCAGTTCTTC,CASRRDSYNEQFF,TRBD1,TRBJ2-1,.,TRBV7-8
TGTGCCAGCAGCTTCGCGCGGCAAGAGACCCAGTACTTC,CASSFARQETQYF,.,TRBJ2-5,.,TRBV7-9
TGTGCCAGCAGTTTAGGAGACAGCTACGAGCAGTACTTC,CASSLGDSYEQYF,.,TRBJ2-7,.,TRBV6-5
TGTGCCAGCAGCTTACCACAGACAGTCCGAGAGACCCAGTACTTC,CASSLPQTVRETQYF,.,TRBJ2-5,few,TRBV7-9
TGTGCCAGCAGTTACGTCAGGGATTGGACTGAAGCTTTCTTT,CASSYVRDWTEAFF,.,TRBJ1-1,.,TRBV6-6
TGTGCCTGGGATTGGGCACAGGGGGCCTATGGCTACACCTTC,CAWDWAQGAYGYTF,TRBD1,TRBJ1-2,.,TRBV30
TGTGCCAGCAGTGAAGCGGGCGGGGGGGCCATAGATACGCAGTATTTT,CASSEAGGGAIDTQYF,TRBD2,TRBJ2-3,few,TRBV6-1
TGTGCCAGCAGCAAAGGACAGGGCCGCACAGATACGCAGTATTTT,CASSKGQGRTDTQYF,.,TRBJ2-3,.,TRBV21-1
TGTGCCAGCAGCCCCAGGGATAGGATCGAGCAGTACTTC,CASSPRDRIEQYF,.,TRBJ2-7,.,TRBV11-3
TGTGCCAGCAGCTTAGTGGCAGGGGATACAGATACGCAGTATTTT,CASSLVAGDTDTQYF,.,TRBJ2-3,.,TRBV7-9
TGTGCCAGCAGTTACTCAAGGGGCCCCGGCTATGGCTACACCTTC,CASSYSRGPGYGYTF,.,TRBJ1-2,.,TRBV6-5
TGTGCCAGCAGCCAAAGGAGCTTGGGAAACACCATATATTTT,CASSQRSLGNTIYF,.,TRBJ1-3,.,TRBV14
TGTGCCAGCTCAACTAGCGGGCAAGAGACCCAGTACTTC,CASSTSGQETQYF,TRBD2,TRBJ2-5,.,TRBV18
TGTGCCAGCAGTCCGGGGACAGGGGTTAATCAGCCCCAGCATTTT,CASSPGTGVNQPQHF,TRBD1,TRBJ1-5,.,TRBV2
TGTGCCAGCAGTTCTTGGACAGCCTCCTACGAGCAGTACTTC,CASSSWTASYEQYF,.,TRBJ2-7,.,TRBV6-5
TGTGCCAGCAGCCATGGACAGGGTTTGGAAGCTTTCTTT,CASSHGQGLEAFF,TRBD1,TRBJ1-1,.,TRBV11-2
TGTGCCAGCCTACGTAGAAACAGGGTCATAGGGACAGATACGCAGTATTTT,CASLRRNRVIGTDTQYF,.,TRBJ2-3,.,TRBV7-2
TGTGCCAGCAGTGACCTATTTAGCAATCAGCCCCAGCATTTT,CASSDLFSNQPQHF,.,TRBJ1-5,.,TRBV2
TGCGCCAGCAGTGAACGCAGGGAGGTTTCACCCCTCCACTTT,CASSERREVSPLHF,.,TRBJ1-6,few,TRBV10-1
TGTGCCAGTAGTCGGGCCGGGACAGAGCAGTTCTTC,CASSRAGTEQFF,.,TRBJ2-1,.,TRBV19
TGTGCCAGTTCCGGGACAGTTCTCTATGAGCAGTTCTTC,CASSGTVLYEQFF,TRBD1,TRBJ2-1,.,TRBV6-1
TGTGCCCTTCGCGTGTGGAGCAATCAGCCCCAGCATTTT,CALRVWSNQPQHF,.,TRBJ1-5,.,TRBV19
TGTGCCAGCAGTGAGACAGTTCGTGGGGAAACTGAAGCTTTCTTT,CASSETVRGETEAFF,.,TRBJ1-1,.,TRBV27
TGTGCCAGCAGCCCCCATCGCGGGGGGCGGAACACTGAAGCTTTCTTT,CASSPHRGGRNTEAFF,.,TRBJ1-1,.,TRBV7-2
TGTGCCAGCAGCCTAGGACAGGGCAATCAGCCCCAGCATTTT,CASSLGQGNQPQHF,TRBD1,TRBJ1-5,.,TRBV6-6
TGTGCCAGCAGCCCTGCAGGTCATTCACCCCTCCACTTT,CASSPAGHSPLHF,.,TRBJ1-6,.,TRBV7-2
TGCGCCAGCAGCTTCTCAGCAGGGGATGGCTACACCTTC,CASSFSAGDGYTF,.,TRBJ1-2,once,TRBV5-1